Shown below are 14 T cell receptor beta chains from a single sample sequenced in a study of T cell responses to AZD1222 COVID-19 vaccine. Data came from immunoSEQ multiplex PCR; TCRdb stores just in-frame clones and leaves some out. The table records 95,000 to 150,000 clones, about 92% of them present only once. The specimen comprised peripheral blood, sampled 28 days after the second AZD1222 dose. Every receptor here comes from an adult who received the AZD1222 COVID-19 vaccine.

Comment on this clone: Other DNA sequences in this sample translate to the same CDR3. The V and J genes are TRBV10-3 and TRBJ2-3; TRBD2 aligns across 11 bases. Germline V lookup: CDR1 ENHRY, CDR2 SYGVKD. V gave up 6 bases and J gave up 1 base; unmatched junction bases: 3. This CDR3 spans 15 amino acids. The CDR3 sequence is CAIRGTSGGTDTQYF. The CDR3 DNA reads TGTGCCATCAGAGGGACTAGCGGAGGCACAGATACGCAGTATTTT.

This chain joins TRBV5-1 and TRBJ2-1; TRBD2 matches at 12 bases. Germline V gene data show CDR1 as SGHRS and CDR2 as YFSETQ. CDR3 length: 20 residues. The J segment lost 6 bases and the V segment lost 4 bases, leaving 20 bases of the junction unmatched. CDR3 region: CASSGTPGLAGSTTFNEQFF. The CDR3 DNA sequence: TGCGCCAGCAGCGGGACACCGGGACTAGCGGGCTCAACAACCTTCAATGAGCAGTTCTTC.

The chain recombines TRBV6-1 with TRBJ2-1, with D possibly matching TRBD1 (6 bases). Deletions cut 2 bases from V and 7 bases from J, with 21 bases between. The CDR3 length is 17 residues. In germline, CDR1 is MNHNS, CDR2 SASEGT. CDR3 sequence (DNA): TGTGCCAGCAGTGAAATTGGTACACGCATCCAGGGGAATGAGCAGTTCTTC. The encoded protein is CASSEIGTRIQGNEQFF.

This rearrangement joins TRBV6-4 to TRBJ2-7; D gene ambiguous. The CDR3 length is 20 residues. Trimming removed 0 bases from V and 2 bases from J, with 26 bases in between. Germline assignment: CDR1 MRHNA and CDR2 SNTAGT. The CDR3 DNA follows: TGTGCCAGCAGTGACTCGAATCACAGACCGAGTCCCTTTAACACCTACGAGCAGTACTTC. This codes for CASSDSNHRPSPFNTYEQYF.

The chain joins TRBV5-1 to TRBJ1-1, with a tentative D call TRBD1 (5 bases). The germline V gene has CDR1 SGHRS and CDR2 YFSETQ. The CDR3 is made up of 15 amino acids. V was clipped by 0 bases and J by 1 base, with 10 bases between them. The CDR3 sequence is CASSLVLGANTEAFF. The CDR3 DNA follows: TGCGCCAGCAGCTTGGTCCTAGGGGCGAACACTGAAGCTTTCTTT. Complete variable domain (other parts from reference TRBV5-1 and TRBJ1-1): KAGVTQTPRYLIKTRGQQVTLSCSPISGHRSVSWYQQTPGQGLQFLFEYFSETQRNKGNFPGRFSGRQFSNSRSEMNVSTLELGDSALYLCASSLVLGANTEAFFGQGTRLTVV.

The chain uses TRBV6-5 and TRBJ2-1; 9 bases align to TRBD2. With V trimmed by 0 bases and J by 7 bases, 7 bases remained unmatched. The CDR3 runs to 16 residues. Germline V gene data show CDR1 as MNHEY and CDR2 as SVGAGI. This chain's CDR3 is CASSYSRGGGGNEQFF. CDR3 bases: TGTGCCAGCAGTTACTCCAGAGGCGGGGGGGGTAATGAGCAGTTCTTC.

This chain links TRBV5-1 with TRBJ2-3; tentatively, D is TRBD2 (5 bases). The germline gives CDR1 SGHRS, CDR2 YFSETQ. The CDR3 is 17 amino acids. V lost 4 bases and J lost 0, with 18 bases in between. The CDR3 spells CASSPRGRGLSTDTQYF. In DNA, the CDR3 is TGCGCCAGCAGCCCACGTGGTCGAGGGTTGAGCACAGATACGCAGTATTTT.

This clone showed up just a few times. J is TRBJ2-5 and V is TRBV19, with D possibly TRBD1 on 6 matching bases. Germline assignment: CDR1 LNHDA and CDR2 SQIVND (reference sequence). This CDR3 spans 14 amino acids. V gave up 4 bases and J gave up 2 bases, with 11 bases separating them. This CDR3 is CASSTRQDQETQYF. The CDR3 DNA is TGTGCCAGTAGTACCCGACAGGATCAAGAGACCCAGTACTTC.

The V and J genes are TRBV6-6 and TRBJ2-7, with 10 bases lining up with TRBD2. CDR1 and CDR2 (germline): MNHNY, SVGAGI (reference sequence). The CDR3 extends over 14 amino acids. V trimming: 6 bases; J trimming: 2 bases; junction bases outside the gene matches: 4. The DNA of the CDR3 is TGTGCCAGCAGCGCTAGCGGGAGACCCTACGAGCAGTACTTC. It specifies CASSASGRPYEQYF.

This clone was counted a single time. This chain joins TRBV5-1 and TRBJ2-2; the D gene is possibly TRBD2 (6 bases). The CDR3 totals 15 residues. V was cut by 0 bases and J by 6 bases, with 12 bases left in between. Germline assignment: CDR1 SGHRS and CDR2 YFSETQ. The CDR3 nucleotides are TGCGCCAGCAGCTTGGTAACGGGAGACTCCGGGGAGCTGTTTTTT. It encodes CASSLVTGDSGELFF.

The CDR3 coding sequence is TGTGCCAGCAGCCGCGGGAGGGGCTATGGCTACACCTTC. This gives the protein CASSRGRGYGYTF. The chain uses TRBV28 and TRBJ1-2, with a weak D call TRBD1 (5 bases). The CDR3 covers 13 residues. The germline V and J ends were trimmed by 6 bases and 4 bases, with 12 bases remaining between them. Per the germline V gene, CDR1 is MDHEN and CDR2 is SYDVKM.

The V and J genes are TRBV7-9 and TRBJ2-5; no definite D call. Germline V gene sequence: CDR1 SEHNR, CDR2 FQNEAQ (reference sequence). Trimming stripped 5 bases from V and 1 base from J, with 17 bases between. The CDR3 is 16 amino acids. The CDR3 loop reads CASSPVGLGFQETQYF. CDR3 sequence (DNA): TGTGCCAGCAGCCCCGTGGGTTTGGGATTCCAAGAGACCCAGTACTTC.

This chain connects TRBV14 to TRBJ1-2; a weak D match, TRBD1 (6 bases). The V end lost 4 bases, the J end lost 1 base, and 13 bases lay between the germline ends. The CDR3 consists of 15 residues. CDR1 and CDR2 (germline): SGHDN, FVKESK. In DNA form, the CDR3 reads TGTGCCAGCAGCCCATTGACAGGAGTTAACTATGGCTACACCTTC. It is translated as CASSPLTGVNYGYTF.

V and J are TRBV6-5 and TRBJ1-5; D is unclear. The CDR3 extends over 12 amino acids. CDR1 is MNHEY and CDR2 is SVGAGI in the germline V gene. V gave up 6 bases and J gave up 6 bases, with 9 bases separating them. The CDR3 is CASSQIIQPQHF. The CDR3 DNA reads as TGTGCCAGCAGCCAGATCATTCAGCCCCAGCATTTT.